These T cell receptor beta chains were read from a single sample in a study of OX40 agonist ivuxolimab in advanced cancers. Assay used: immunoSEQ multiplex PCR; TCRdb lists only in-frame clones, some missing. The profile shows roughly 28,000 clones, 70% to 80% of them singletons. Here the sequenced sample was CD4+ or CD8+ T cells sorted from blood, taken in a trial of the OX40 agonist ivuxolimab. All receptors derive from an adult with an advanced solid tumor such as melanoma, head and neck, liver or kidney cancer. CDR3s include the opening cysteine and the closing phenylalanine or tryptophan. Fields, in order: CDR3 length, D gene, V gene, J gene, clone size, CDR3 DNA, CDR3 protein. D genes are given only for firm matches. Not all rows give a size; the values are once, few, many and, for expanded clones, a class.

cdr3_length: 14; d_call: .; v_call: TRBV30; j_call: TRBJ2-7; clone_size: .; cdr3_nt: TGTGCCTGGAGTGAGTTAAACGTTCTCTACGAGCAGTACTTC; cdr3_aa: CAWSELNVLYEQYF
cdr3_length: 16; d_call: .; v_call: TRBV29-1; j_call: TRBJ2-5; clone_size: .; cdr3_nt: TGCAGCGTTGAAGATCCAGTTCGTACCATCCAAGAGACCCAGTACTTC; cdr3_aa: CSVEDPVRTIQETQYF
cdr3_length: 15; d_call: TRBD1; v_call: TRBV12-5; j_call: TRBJ2-3; clone_size: once; cdr3_nt: TGTGCTAGTGGCCTAGGGACAGGGATCACAGATACGCAGTATTTT; cdr3_aa: CASGLGTGITDTQYF
cdr3_length: 14; d_call: TRBD1; v_call: TRBV19; j_call: TRBJ2-7; clone_size: .; cdr3_nt: TGTGCCAGTAACCCGACAGGGTCCACCTACGAGCAGTACTTC; cdr3_aa: CASNPTGSTYEQYF
cdr3_length: 12; d_call: .; v_call: TRBV7-9; j_call: TRBJ2-3; clone_size: .; cdr3_nt: TGTGCCAGCAGCCGTAGCACAGATACGCAGTATTTT; cdr3_aa: CASSRSTDTQYF
cdr3_length: 17; d_call: TRBD1; v_call: TRBV6-1; j_call: TRBJ1-4; clone_size: .; cdr3_nt: TGTGCCAGCAGTGGCCGAAGTTGGGGGACAGTTAATGAAAAACTGTTTTTT; cdr3_aa: CASSGRSWGTVNEKLFF
cdr3_length: 15; d_call: .; v_call: TRBV11-2; j_call: TRBJ1-2; clone_size: .; cdr3_nt: TGTGCCAGCAGCGAAAGTATGTCAGACGGAAATGGCTACACCTTC; cdr3_aa: CASSESMSDGNGYTF
cdr3_length: 14; d_call: TRBD1; v_call: TRBV29-1; j_call: TRBJ1-1; clone_size: .; cdr3_nt: TGCAGCGCCTCTTTCATACAGGGGGGCACTGAAGCTTTCTTT; cdr3_aa: CSASFIQGGTEAFF
cdr3_length: 11; d_call: .; v_call: TRBV13; j_call: TRBJ1-1; clone_size: medium-sized; cdr3_nt: TGTGCCAGCAGCGACGACACTGAAGCTTTCTTT; cdr3_aa: CASSDDTEAFF
cdr3_length: 13; d_call: .; v_call: TRBV18; j_call: TRBJ1-2; clone_size: .; cdr3_nt: TGTGCCAGCTCCCCCACAGCCGATTATGGCTACACCTTC; cdr3_aa: CASSPTADYGYTF
cdr3_length: 14; d_call: TRBD1; v_call: TRBV19; j_call: TRBJ2-3; clone_size: .; cdr3_nt: TGTGCCAGTAAGGGACAGCAAAGCACAGATACGCAGTATTTT; cdr3_aa: CASKGQQSTDTQYF
cdr3_length: 15; d_call: .; v_call: TRBV6-5; j_call: TRBJ1-4; clone_size: .; cdr3_nt: TGTGCCAGCAGTTACAATTGGGGGCAATTGGGAAAACTGTTTTTT; cdr3_aa: CASSYNWGQLGKLFF
cdr3_length: 15; d_call: .; v_call: TRBV2; j_call: TRBJ1-4; clone_size: .; cdr3_nt: TGTGCCAGCAGTCGCGACAGTGCAACTAATGAAAAACTGTTTTTT; cdr3_aa: CASSRDSATNEKLFF
cdr3_length: 15; d_call: .; v_call: TRBV7-6; j_call: TRBJ2-1; clone_size: .; cdr3_nt: TGTGCCAGCAGCTTAGTCGGGGGGCTTGGGAATGAGCAGTTCTTC; cdr3_aa: CASSLVGGLGNEQFF
cdr3_length: 14; d_call: TRBD1; v_call: TRBV10-3; j_call: TRBJ2-3; clone_size: .; cdr3_nt: TGTGCCATCACCGGACAGGGAGGAGATAATACGCAGTATTTT; cdr3_aa: CAITGQGGDNTQYF
cdr3_length: 14; d_call: .; v_call: TRBV6-6; j_call: TRBJ1-5; clone_size: .; cdr3_nt: TGTGCCAGCACTCCACCGGGACCAAATCAGCCCCAGCATTTT; cdr3_aa: CASTPPGPNQPQHF
cdr3_length: 14; d_call: .; v_call: TRBV6-1; j_call: TRBJ1-2; clone_size: .; cdr3_nt: TGTGCCAGCAATGTCGTCCCGGGCCCCGGAGGTCCCACCTTC; cdr3_aa: CASNVVPGPGGPTF
cdr3_length: 16; d_call: .; v_call: TRBV18; j_call: TRBJ2-7; clone_size: .; cdr3_nt: TGTGCCAGCTCACCAGTTTGGAGGGGCAGCTCCTACGAGCAGTACTTC; cdr3_aa: CASSPVWRGSSYEQYF
cdr3_length: 18; d_call: TRBD2; v_call: TRBV7-2; j_call: TRBJ2-3; clone_size: .; cdr3_nt: TGTGCCAGCAGCATTATGTCAGTCGGGGGACTACCCACAGATACGCAGTATTTT; cdr3_aa: CASSIMSVGGLPTDTQYF
cdr3_length: 17; d_call: TRBD1; v_call: TRBV5-6; j_call: TRBJ2-6; clone_size: once; cdr3_nt: TGTGCCAGCAGTCCAGGACAGGACTTCTCTGGGGCCAACGTCCTGACTTTC; cdr3_aa: CASSPGQDFSGANVLTF
cdr3_length: 14; d_call: .; v_call: TRBV6-1; j_call: TRBJ2-1; clone_size: .; cdr3_nt: TGTGCCAGCAGTGTGTGGGACATTGACAATGAGCAGTTCTTC; cdr3_aa: CASSVWDIDNEQFF
cdr3_length: 11; d_call: .; v_call: TRBV10-3; j_call: TRBJ2-3; clone_size: .; cdr3_nt: TGTGCCATCAGTTCGACAGATACGCAGTATTTT; cdr3_aa: CAISSTDTQYF
cdr3_length: 16; d_call: TRBD1; v_call: TRBV5-1; j_call: TRBJ2-1; clone_size: .; cdr3_nt: TGCGCCAGCAGCTTGTCGGGGACAGGGGTAGGCTACGAGCAGTTCTTC; cdr3_aa: CASSLSGTGVGYEQFF
cdr3_length: 14; d_call: .; v_call: TRBV6-4; j_call: TRBJ1-6; clone_size: .; cdr3_nt: TGTGCCAGCAGTGACGATGGGGCGAATTCACCCCTCCACTTT; cdr3_aa: CASSDDGANSPLHF
cdr3_length: 14; d_call: .; v_call: TRBV7-9; j_call: TRBJ2-3; clone_size: .; cdr3_nt: TGTGCCAGCAGCTTAGTGCAGACCACAGATACGCAGTATTTT; cdr3_aa: CASSLVQTTDTQYF
cdr3_length: 14; d_call: .; v_call: TRBV27; j_call: TRBJ1-2; clone_size: once; cdr3_nt: TGTGCCAGCAGTTTATCGGTGGACTACTATGGCTACACCTTC; cdr3_aa: CASSLSVDYYGYTF
cdr3_length: 14; d_call: .; v_call: TRBV30; j_call: TRBJ1-2; clone_size: .; cdr3_nt: TGTGCCTGGAAGGAAGATGCAGGCCTAGGGGGCTACACCTTC; cdr3_aa: CAWKEDAGLGGYTF
cdr3_length: 14; d_call: .; v_call: TRBV5-5; j_call: TRBJ2-2; clone_size: .; cdr3_nt: TGTGCCAGCAGTCCCACTAGAGGGGACGGGGAGCTGTTTTTT; cdr3_aa: CASSPTRGDGELFF
cdr3_length: 12; d_call: .; v_call: TRBV30; j_call: TRBJ1-1; clone_size: few; cdr3_nt: TGTGCCTGGAGTCCAGAGGGCACTGAAGCTTTCTTT; cdr3_aa: CAWSPEGTEAFF
cdr3_length: 15; d_call: .; v_call: TRBV9; j_call: TRBJ1-3; clone_size: once; cdr3_nt: TGTGCCAGCAGCGTAGGGCGGGGAACTGGAAACACCATATATTTT; cdr3_aa: CASSVGRGTGNTIYF
cdr3_length: 12; d_call: TRBD1; v_call: TRBV28; j_call: TRBJ1-2; clone_size: .; cdr3_nt: TGTGCCAGCACCAGGACAGGGATCGGCTACACCTTC; cdr3_aa: CASTRTGIGYTF
cdr3_length: 12; d_call: .; v_call: TRBV5-5; j_call: TRBJ2-7; clone_size: .; cdr3_nt: TGTGCCAGCAGCTTGCAACAATACGAGCAGTACTTC; cdr3_aa: CASSLQQYEQYF
cdr3_length: 17; d_call: .; v_call: TRBV9; j_call: TRBJ2-2; clone_size: .; cdr3_nt: TGTGCCAGCAGCGTAGTAGGGACGGGGGTGAACACCGGGGAGCTGTTTTTT; cdr3_aa: CASSVVGTGVNTGELFF
cdr3_length: 17; d_call: .; v_call: TRBV5-6; j_call: TRBJ1-1; clone_size: .; cdr3_nt: TGTGCCAGCAGCTTGTCAGTTTGGGGACGGCAGAACACTGAAGCTTTCTTT; cdr3_aa: CASSLSVWGRQNTEAFF
cdr3_length: 13; d_call: .; v_call: TRBV18; j_call: TRBJ1-6; clone_size: few; cdr3_nt: TGTGCCAGCTTGGAAGGGGCCAATTCACCCCTCCACTTT; cdr3_aa: CASLEGANSPLHF
cdr3_length: 15; d_call: TRBD1; v_call: TRBV5-5; j_call: TRBJ2-7; clone_size: .; cdr3_nt: TGTGCCAGCAGCTTAGAAGGGGGCGCGTCCTACGAGCAGTACTTC; cdr3_aa: CASSLEGGASYEQYF
cdr3_length: 14; d_call: .; v_call: TRBV5-8; j_call: TRBJ2-2; clone_size: .; cdr3_nt: TGTGCCAGCAGCTTGGACCCGCGCACCGGGGAGCTGTTTTTT; cdr3_aa: CASSLDPRTGELFF
cdr3_length: 14; d_call: TRBD1; v_call: TRBV11-2; j_call: TRBJ1-6; clone_size: few; cdr3_nt: TGTGCCAGCAGCTCAGGACAGGGGAGCTCACCCCTCCACTTT; cdr3_aa: CASSSGQGSSPLHF
cdr3_length: 14; d_call: .; v_call: TRBV6-5; j_call: TRBJ1-1; clone_size: .; cdr3_nt: TGTGCCAGCAGTTTTTTCCATTCGGACACTGAAGCTTTCTTT; cdr3_aa: CASSFFHSDTEAFF
cdr3_length: 17; d_call: .; v_call: TRBV7-9; j_call: TRBJ2-5; clone_size: .; cdr3_nt: TGTGCCAGCAGCTTATATGGGACTAGGGGGCCCCAAGAGACCCAGTACTTC; cdr3_aa: CASSLYGTRGPQETQYF
cdr3_length: 14; d_call: .; v_call: TRBV5-4; j_call: TRBJ2-7; clone_size: .; cdr3_nt: TGTGCCAGCAGTTTTGCAGGCTTCTCCTACGAGCAGTACTTC; cdr3_aa: CASSFAGFSYEQYF
cdr3_length: 13; d_call: .; v_call: TRBV4-1; j_call: TRBJ1-1; clone_size: .; cdr3_nt: TGCGCCAGCAGCCTCGGAGGGCGGACTGAAGCTTTCTTT; cdr3_aa: CASSLGGRTEAFF
cdr3_length: 14; d_call: TRBD1; v_call: TRBV7-9; j_call: TRBJ1-1; clone_size: .; cdr3_nt: TGTGCCAGCAGCTTACAGGGGGCAGGGACTGAAGCTTTCTTT; cdr3_aa: CASSLQGAGTEAFF
cdr3_length: 16; d_call: TRBD2; v_call: TRBV27; j_call: TRBJ2-2; clone_size: .; cdr3_nt: TGTGCCAGCAGGACCCAGGGGCGGGGGGGAGTCGGGGAGCTGTTTTTT; cdr3_aa: CASRTQGRGGVGELFF
cdr3_length: 15; d_call: .; v_call: TRBV18; j_call: TRBJ1-3; clone_size: few; cdr3_nt: TGTGCCAGCTCACCCGCACTATCATCCGGAAACACCATATATTTT; cdr3_aa: CASSPALSSGNTIYF
cdr3_length: 14; d_call: .; v_call: TRBV10-3; j_call: TRBJ1-2; clone_size: .; cdr3_nt: TGTGCCATCAGTGAGTCGGGGGACTCCTATGGCTACACCTTC; cdr3_aa: CAISESGDSYGYTF
cdr3_length: 15; d_call: .; v_call: TRBV19; j_call: TRBJ2-1; clone_size: .; cdr3_nt: TGTGCCAGTAGTATAGCAGGCGGGGGCCACAATGAGCAGTTCTTC; cdr3_aa: CASSIAGGGHNEQFF
cdr3_length: 14; d_call: .; v_call: TRBV5-1; j_call: TRBJ1-1; clone_size: .; cdr3_nt: TGCGCCAGCAGCATAAACAGGGTCGTCACTGAAGCTTTCTTT; cdr3_aa: CASSINRVVTEAFF